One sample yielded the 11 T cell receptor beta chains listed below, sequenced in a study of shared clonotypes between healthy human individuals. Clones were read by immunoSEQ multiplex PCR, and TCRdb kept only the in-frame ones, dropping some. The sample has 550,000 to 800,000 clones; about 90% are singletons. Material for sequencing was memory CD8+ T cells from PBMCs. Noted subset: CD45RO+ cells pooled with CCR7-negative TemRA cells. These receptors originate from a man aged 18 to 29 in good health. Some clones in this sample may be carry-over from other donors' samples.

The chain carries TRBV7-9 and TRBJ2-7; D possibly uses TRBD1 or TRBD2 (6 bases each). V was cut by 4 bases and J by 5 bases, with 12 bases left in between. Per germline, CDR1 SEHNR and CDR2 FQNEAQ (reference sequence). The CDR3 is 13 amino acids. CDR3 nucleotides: TGTGCCAGCAGCTCACAGGGACTCAACGAGCAGTACTTC. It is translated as CASSSQGLNEQYF.

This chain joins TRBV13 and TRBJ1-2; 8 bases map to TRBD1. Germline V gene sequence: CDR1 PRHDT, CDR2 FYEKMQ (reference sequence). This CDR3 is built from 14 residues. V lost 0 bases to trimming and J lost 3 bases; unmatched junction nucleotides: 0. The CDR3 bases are TGTGCCAGCAGCTTAGGACAGGGGGACTATGGCTACACCTTC. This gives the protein CASSLGQGDYGYTF. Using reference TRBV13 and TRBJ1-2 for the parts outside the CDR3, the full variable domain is AAGVIQSPRHLIKEKRETATLKCYPIPRHDTVYWYQQGPGQDPQFLISFYEKMQSDKGSIPDRFSAQQFSDYHSELNMSSLELGDSALYFCASSLGQGDYGYTFGSGTRLTVV.

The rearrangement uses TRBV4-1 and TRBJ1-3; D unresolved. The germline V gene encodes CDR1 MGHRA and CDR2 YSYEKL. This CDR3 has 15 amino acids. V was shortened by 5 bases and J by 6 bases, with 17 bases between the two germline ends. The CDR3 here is CASSYTPGSLNTIYF. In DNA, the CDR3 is TGCGCCAGCAGCTATACTCCGGGGTCTTTAAACACCATATATTTT.

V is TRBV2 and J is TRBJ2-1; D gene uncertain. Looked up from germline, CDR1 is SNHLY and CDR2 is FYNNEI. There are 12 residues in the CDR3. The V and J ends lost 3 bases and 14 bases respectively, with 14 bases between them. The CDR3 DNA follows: TGTGCCAGCAGTGAGGTCAGGCTGGCGGAGTTCTTC. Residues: CASSEVRLAEFF. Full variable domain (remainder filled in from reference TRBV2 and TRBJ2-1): EPEVTQTPSHQVTQMGQEVILRCVPISNHLYFYWYRQILGQKVEFLVSFYNNEISEKSEIFDDQFSVERPDGSNFTLKIRSTKLEDSAMYFCASSEVRLAEFFGPGTRLTVL.

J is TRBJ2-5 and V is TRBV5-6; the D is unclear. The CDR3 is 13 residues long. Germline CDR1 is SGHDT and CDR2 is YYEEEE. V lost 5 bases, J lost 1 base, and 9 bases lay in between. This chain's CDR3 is CASSSRLQETQYF. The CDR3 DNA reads TGTGCCAGCAGTTCCCGGCTCCAAGAGACCCAGTACTTC.

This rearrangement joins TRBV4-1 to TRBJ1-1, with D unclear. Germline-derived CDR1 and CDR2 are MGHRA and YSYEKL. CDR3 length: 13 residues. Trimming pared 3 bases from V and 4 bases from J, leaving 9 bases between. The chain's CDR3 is CASSQFPGTEAFF. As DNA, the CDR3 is TGCGCCAGCAGCCAGTTCCCGGGCACTGAAGCTTTCTTT.

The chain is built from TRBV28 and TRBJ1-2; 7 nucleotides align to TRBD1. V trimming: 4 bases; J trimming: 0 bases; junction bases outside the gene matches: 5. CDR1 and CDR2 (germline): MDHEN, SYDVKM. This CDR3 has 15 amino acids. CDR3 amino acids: CASSSHRGANYGYTF. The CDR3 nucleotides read TGTGCCAGCAGTTCCCACAGGGGAGCTAACTATGGCTACACCTTC.

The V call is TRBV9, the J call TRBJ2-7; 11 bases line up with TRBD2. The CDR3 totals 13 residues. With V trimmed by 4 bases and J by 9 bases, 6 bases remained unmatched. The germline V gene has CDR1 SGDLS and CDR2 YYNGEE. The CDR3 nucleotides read TGTGCCAGCAGCCCGGGGACTAGCGGTTGGCAGTACTTC. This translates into CASSPGTSGWQYF.

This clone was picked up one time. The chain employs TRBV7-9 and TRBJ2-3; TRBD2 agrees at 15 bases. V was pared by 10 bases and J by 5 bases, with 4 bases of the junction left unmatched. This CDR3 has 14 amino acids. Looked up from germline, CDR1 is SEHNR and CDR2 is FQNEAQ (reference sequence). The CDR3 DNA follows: TGTGCCATAGGACTAGCGGGAGGGTTAGATACGCAGTATTTT. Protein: CAIGLAGGLDTQYF.

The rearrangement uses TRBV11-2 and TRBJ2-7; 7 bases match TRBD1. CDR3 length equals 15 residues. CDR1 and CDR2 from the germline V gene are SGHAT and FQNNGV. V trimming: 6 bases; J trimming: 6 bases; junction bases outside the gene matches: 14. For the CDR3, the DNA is TGTGCCAGCAGATCGTCGAACAGGGGTCCCCTCGAGCAGTACTTC. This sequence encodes CASRSSNRGPLEQYF. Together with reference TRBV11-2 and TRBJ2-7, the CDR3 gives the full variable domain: EAGVAQSPRYKIIEKRQSVAFWCNPISGHATLYWYQQILGQGPKLLIQFQNNGVVDDSQLPKDRFSAERLKGVDSTLKIQPAKLEDSAVYLCASRSSNRGPLEQYFGPGTRLTVT.

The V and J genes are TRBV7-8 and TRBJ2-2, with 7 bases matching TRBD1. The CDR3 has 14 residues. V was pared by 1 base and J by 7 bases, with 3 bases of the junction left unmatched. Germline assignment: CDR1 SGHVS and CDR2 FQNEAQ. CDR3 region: CASSLGQGRGELFF. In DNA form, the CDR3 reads TGTGCCAGCAGCTTAGGACAGGGTCGCGGGGAGCTGTTTTTT.